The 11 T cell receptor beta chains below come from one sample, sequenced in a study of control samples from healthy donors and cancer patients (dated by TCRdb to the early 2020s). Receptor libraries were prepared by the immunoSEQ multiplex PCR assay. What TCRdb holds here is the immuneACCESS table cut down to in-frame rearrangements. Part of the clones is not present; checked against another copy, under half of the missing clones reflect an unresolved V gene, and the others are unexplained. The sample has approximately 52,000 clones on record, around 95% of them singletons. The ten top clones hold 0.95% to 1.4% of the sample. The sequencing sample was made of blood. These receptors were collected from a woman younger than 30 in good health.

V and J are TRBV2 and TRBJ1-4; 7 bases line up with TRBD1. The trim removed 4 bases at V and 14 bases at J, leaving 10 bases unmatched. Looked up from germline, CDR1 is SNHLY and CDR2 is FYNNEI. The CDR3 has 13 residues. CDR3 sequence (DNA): TGTGCCAGCAGTGTTCATTTGACAGGGTCTCTGTTTTTT. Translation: CASSVHLTGSLFF.

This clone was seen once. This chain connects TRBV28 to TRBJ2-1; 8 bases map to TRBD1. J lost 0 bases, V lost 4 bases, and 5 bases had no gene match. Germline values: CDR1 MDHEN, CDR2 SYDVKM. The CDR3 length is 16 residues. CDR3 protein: CASSYPGTGSYNEQFF. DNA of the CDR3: TGTGCCAGCAGTTACCCGGGGACAGGCTCCTACAATGAGCAGTTCTTC. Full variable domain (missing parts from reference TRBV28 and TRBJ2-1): DVKVTQSSRYLVKRTGEKVFLECVQDMDHENMFWYRQDPGLGLRLIYFSYDVKMKEKGDIPEGYSVSREKKERFSLILESASTNQTSMYLCASSYPGTGSYNEQFFGPGTRLTVL.

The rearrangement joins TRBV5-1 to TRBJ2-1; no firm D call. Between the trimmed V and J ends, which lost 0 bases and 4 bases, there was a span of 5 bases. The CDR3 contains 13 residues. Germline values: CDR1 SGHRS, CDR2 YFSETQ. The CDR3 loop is CASSLDSYNEQFF. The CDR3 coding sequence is TGCGCCAGCAGCTTGGACAGTTACAATGAGCAGTTCTTC.

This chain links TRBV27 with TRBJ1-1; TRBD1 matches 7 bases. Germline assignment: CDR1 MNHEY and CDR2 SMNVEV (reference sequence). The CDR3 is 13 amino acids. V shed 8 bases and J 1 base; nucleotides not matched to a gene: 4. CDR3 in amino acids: CASGDRSNTEAFF. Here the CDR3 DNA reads TGTGCCAGCGGGGACAGATCGAACACTGAAGCTTTCTTT.

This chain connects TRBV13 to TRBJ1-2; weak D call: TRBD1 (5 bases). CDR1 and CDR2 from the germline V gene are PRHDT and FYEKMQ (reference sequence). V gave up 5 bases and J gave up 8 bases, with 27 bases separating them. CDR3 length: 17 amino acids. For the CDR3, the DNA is TGTGCCAGCAGCAGTCCGACGGGGACGGCCAGAAGGGAGGGCTACACCTTC. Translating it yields CASSSPTGTARREGYTF.

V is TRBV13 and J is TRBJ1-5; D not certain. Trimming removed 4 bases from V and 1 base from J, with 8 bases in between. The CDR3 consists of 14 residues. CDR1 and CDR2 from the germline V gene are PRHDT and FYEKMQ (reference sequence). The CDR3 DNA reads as TGTGCCAGCAGCTATTGGCAGAGCAATCAGCCCCAGCATTTT. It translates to CASSYWQSNQPQHF.

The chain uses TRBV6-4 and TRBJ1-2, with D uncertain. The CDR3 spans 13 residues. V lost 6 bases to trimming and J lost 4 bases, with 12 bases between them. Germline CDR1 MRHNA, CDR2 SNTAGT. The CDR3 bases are TGTGCCAGCAGAAAGGAAGTGGGCTATGGCTACACCTTC. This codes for CASRKEVGYGYTF.

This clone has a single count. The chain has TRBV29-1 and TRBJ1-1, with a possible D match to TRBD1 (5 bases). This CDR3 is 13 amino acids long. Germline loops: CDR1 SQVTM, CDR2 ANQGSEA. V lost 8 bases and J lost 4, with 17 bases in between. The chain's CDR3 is CSPLKGLGTEAFF. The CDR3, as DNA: TGCAGCCCATTAAAGGGGTTGGGCACTGAAGCTTTCTTT.

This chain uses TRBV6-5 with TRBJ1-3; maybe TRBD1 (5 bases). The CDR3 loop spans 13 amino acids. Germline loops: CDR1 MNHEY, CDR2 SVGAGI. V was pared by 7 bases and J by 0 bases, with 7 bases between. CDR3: CASKRGSGNTIYF. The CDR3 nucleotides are TGTGCCAGCAAAAGGGGCTCTGGAAACACCATATATTTT.

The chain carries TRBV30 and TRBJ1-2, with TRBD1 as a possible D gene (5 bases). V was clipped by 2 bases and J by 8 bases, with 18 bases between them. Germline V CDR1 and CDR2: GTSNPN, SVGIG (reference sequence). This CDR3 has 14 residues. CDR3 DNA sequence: TGTGCCTGGAGTTGGCGACAGATGGTGAGGGGCTACACCTTC. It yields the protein CAWSWRQMVRGYTF.

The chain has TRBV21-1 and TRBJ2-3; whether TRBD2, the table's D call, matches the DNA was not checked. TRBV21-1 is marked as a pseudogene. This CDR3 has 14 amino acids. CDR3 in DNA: TGTGCCAGCAGCAATGCGGGGACCACAGATACGCAGTATTTT. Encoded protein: CASSNAGTTDTQYF.